These 29 T cell receptor beta chains originate from one sample sequenced in a study of blood T cell repertoires in COVID-19. Libraries were prepared by immunoSEQ multiplex PCR; TCRdb keeps only in-frame clonotypes and omits some of them. The table has 140,000 to 150,000 clones, 81% seen once. Sequenced sample: peripheral blood. The receptors here all came from a human donor with acute or convalescent COVID-19. The donor label of this sample is uncertain.

The rearrangement joins TRBV14 to TRBJ2-7; D might be TRBD2 (6 bases). Germline lookup yields CDR1 SGHDN and CDR2 FVKESK. This CDR3 is 13 amino acids long. Trimming stripped 1 base from V and 7 bases from J, with 11 bases between. For the CDR3, the DNA is TGTGCCAGCAGCCAAGCAAGGGCGGGGGAGCAGTACGTC. Its protein product is CASSQARAGEQYV.

This chain links TRBV29-1 with TRBJ2-3; D is possibly TRBD1 (5 bases). With 4 bases removed from V and 5 bases from J, the gap between germline ends came to 10 bases. Germline CDR1 and CDR2: SQVTM and ANQGSEA. The CDR3 is made up of 12 amino acids. CDR3 in DNA: TGCAGCGTTGCCAGGGTGGAAGATACGCAGTATTTT. Translated: CSVARVEDTQYF.

This chain connects TRBV4-1 to TRBJ1-5, with 9 bases fitting TRBD1. V was pared by 3 bases and J by 2 bases, with 5 bases of the junction left unmatched. The CDR3 length is 16 residues. The germline CDR1 and CDR2 sequences are MGHRA and YSYEKL. DNA for the CDR3: TGCGCCAGCAGCCAGCCGGACAGGGGCGGCAATCAGCCCCAGCATTTT. It encodes CASSQPDRGGNQPQHF.

The chain is built from TRBV14 and TRBJ1-1; D is ambiguous. Per germline, CDR1 SGHDN and CDR2 FVKESK. The CDR3 sequence is 15 residues long. The V and J ends lost 1 base and 6 bases respectively, with 15 bases between them. CDR3 sequence reads: CASSQAGRRAAEAFF. Written as DNA, the CDR3 is TGTGCCAGCAGCCAAGCCGGAAGGCGTGCGGCTGAAGCTTTCTTT.

This chain joins TRBV6-5 and TRBJ1-2; 10 nucleotides align to TRBD1. J lost 7 bases, V lost 6 bases, and 11 bases had no gene match. Germline CDR1 and CDR2: MNHEY and SVGAGI. The CDR3 is 15 amino acids. The CDR3 spells CASRPSRDRGSGYTF. CDR3 nucleotides: TGTGCCAGCAGACCTTCCCGGGACAGGGGATCTGGCTACACCTTC.

The genes are TRBV10-3 and TRBJ1-5; no clear D. Trimming took off 8 bases at V and 6 bases at J, with 8 bases between the two ends. There are 11 residues in the CDR3. Germline V gives CDR1 ENHRY, CDR2 SYGVKD. The CDR3 protein is CAIEVGQPQHF. CDR3 nucleotide sequence: TGTGCCATCGAGGTAGGTCAGCCCCAGCATTTT.

V gene TRBV5-1 combines with J gene TRBJ1-1; D is undetermined. Trimming took off 0 bases at V and 0 bases at J, with 9 bases between the two ends. CDR3 length: 15 residues. CDR1 is SGHRS and CDR2 is YFSETQ in the germline V gene. The chain's CDR3 is CASSLGAGLNTEAFF. The DNA for the CDR3 is TGCGCCAGCAGCTTGGGCGCGGGGTTGAACACTGAAGCTTTCTTT.

This clone was seen a handful of times. CDR3: CASSLTAGTGAGGELFF. DNA of the CDR3: TGTGCCAGCAGCTTGACTGCCGGGACAGGGGCGGGCGGGGAGCTGTTTTTT. The chain has TRBV7-9 and TRBJ2-2, with 10 bases fitting TRBD1. Germline V gene sequence: CDR1 SEHNR, CDR2 FQNEAQ (reference sequence). With 3 bases clipped from V and 7 bases from J, the junction kept 11 bases outside the gene matches. The CDR3 consists of 17 residues.

This chain uses TRBV6-5 with TRBJ2-2, with 7 bases identical to TRBD1. The V gene end was trimmed by 8 bases and the J gene end by 6 bases; junction bases not matched to a gene: 3. This CDR3 is built from 12 residues. Germline V lookup: CDR1 MNHEY, CDR2 SVGAGI. The DNA of the CDR3 is TGTGCCAGCGAGGGGGCGTCCGGGGAGCTGTTTTTT. It translates to CASEGASGELFF.

This rearrangement joins TRBV12-3 or TRBV12-4 to TRBJ1-1; TRBD1 matches 8 bases. The CDR3 sequence is 12 residues long. J gave up 12 bases and V 5 bases, and 8 bases lay outside the gene matches. The CDR3 spells CASSGDRPITFF. The DNA of the CDR3 is TGTGCCAGCAGTGGGGACAGGCCTATAACTTTCTTT.

The chain recombines TRBV30 with TRBJ2-5, with D perhaps matching TRBD2 (6 bases). Germline CDR1 is GTSNPN and CDR2 is SVGIG (reference sequence). Trimming pared 6 bases from V and 4 bases from J, leaving 15 bases between. This CDR3 region has 13 residues. The DNA for the CDR3 is TGTGCCTGCGACGGGGGTTTAGGAGAGACCCAGTACTTC. It codes for CACDGGLGETQYF.

This clone has at least ten counts. This chain joins TRBV2 and TRBJ1-1; D possibly corresponds to TRBD1 (5 bases). Trimming left V 8 bases short and J 10 bases short, with 17 bases between. Germline V gives CDR1 SNHLY, CDR2 FYNNEI. CDR3 size: 12 residues. The chain's CDR3 is CASFLQGSRAFF. The DNA of the CDR3 is TGTGCCAGCTTCTTGCAGGGCTCTAGAGCTTTCTTT.

This clone was counted a few times. The chain joins TRBV7-9 to TRBJ2-1; the D gene is possibly TRBD2 (5 bases). The CDR3 extends over 13 amino acids. Germline CDR1 SEHNR, CDR2 FQNEAQ (reference sequence). The ends were cut back, 4 bases at V and 2 bases at J, with 6 bases in the middle. CDR3 sequence (DNA): TGTGCCAGCAGCTCCGGGACCTACAATGAGCAGTTCTTC. Protein sequence: CASSSGTYNEQFF.

This chain connects TRBV5-6 to TRBJ1-2; 9 bases map to TRBD1. CDR1 and CDR2 (germline): SGHDT, YYEEEE. The CDR3 is 14 residues long. V was pared by 4 bases and J by 2 bases, with 3 bases of the junction left unmatched. The CDR3 sequence: CASSMDRGNYGYTF. Written as DNA, the CDR3 is TGTGCCAGCAGCATGGACAGGGGAAACTATGGCTACACCTTC.

V and J are TRBV5-5 and TRBJ1-4, with D possibly TRBD1 on 5 matching bases. The germline CDR1 and CDR2 sequences are SGHKS and YYEKEE (reference sequence). V was shortened by 6 bases and J by 4 bases, with 13 bases between the two germline ends. The CDR3 is made up of 14 amino acids. Here the CDR3 DNA reads TGTGCCAGCACCCTGGATAGGGGTAATGAAAAACTGTTTTTT. Encoded protein: CASTLDRGNEKLFF.

The chain combines TRBV6-5 with TRBJ1-4; tentatively, D is TRBD1 (5 bases). Between the trimmed V and J ends, which lost 4 bases and 7 bases, there was a span of 10 bases. The CDR3 is 13 residues long. CDR1 is MNHEY and CDR2 is SVGAGI in the germline V gene. Here the CDR3 reads CASSLGAGEKLFF. DNA of the CDR3: TGTGCCAGCAGTTTAGGGGCTGGTGAAAAACTGTTTTTT.

In its sample, this clone was seen once. The gene calls are TRBV27 and TRBJ1-2, with 8 bases that match TRBD1. Germline V gene data show CDR1 as MNHEY and CDR2 as SMNVEV (reference sequence). CDR3 length: 13 residues. Trimming at V came to 6 bases and at J to 7 bases, leaving 7 bases not matched to a gene. The CDR3 sequence: CASSSTQGVGYTF. The CDR3 bases are TGTGCCAGCAGCTCTACACAGGGGGTTGGCTACACCTTC.

This CDR3 reads CASSELGRSYEQYV. CDR3 DNA: TGTGCCAGCAGTGAACTGGGCAGGTCCTACGAGCAGTACGTC. The chain combines TRBV6-1 with TRBJ2-7; the D is unclear. The CDR3 runs 14 residues. The V end was cut by 2 bases, the J end by 1 base, with 9 bases between. The germline V gene encodes CDR1 MNHNS and CDR2 SASEGT.

The chain is built from TRBV7-9 and TRBJ1-4; 9 positions match TRBD1. This CDR3 is 14 amino acids long. V lost 5 bases and J lost 8; bases outside the gene matches: 6. CDR1 is SEHNR and CDR2 is FQNEAQ in the germline V gene (reference sequence). The CDR3 here is CASSRTGAREKLFF. The CDR3 DNA reads as TGTGCCAGCAGCAGGACAGGGGCGAGGGAAAAACTGTTTTTT.

This sequence joins TRBV2 and TRBJ2-2; D ambiguous. Germline V gives CDR1 SNHLY, CDR2 FYNNEI. There are 14 residues in the CDR3. Trimming left V 5 bases short and J 0 bases short, with 7 bases between. The DNA for the CDR3 is TGTGCCAGCAGTAAACATACGAACACCGGGGAGCTGTTTTTT. As protein: CASSKHTNTGELFF.

V gene TRBV10-3 combines with J gene TRBJ2-5, with D possibly being TRBD2 (5 bases). V shed 3 bases and J shed 5 bases, with 7 bases lying between them. The germline gives CDR1 ENHRY, CDR2 SYGVKD. This CDR3 is built from 12 residues. CDR3 amino acids: CAISDREETQYF. CDR3 coding DNA: TGTGCCATCAGTGATAGGGAGGAGACCCAGTACTTC.

The V call is TRBV29-1, the J call TRBJ2-1; 7 bases are a match to TRBD1. The junction had 2 bases not matched to a gene; V was cut back by 3 bases and J by 3 bases. Germline V CDR1 and CDR2: SQVTM, ANQGSEA. The CDR3 runs 13 residues. In DNA form, the CDR3 reads TGCAGCGTTGATAGGGGGCTCTACAATGAGCAGTTCTTC. Translation gives CSVDRGLYNEQFF.

V and J are TRBV7-2 and TRBJ2-1, with 7 nucleotides matching TRBD1. This CDR3 spans 12 amino acids. The V segment lost 5 bases and the J segment 12 bases; nucleotides outside the gene matches: 7. Germline V gene lookup returns CDR1 SGHTA and CDR2 FQGNSA. The CDR3 bases are TGTGCCAGCAGCCCTCTGACAGGGTGGCAGTTCTTC. Protein product: CASSPLTGWQFF. The full variable domain, its missing parts supplied by reference TRBV7-2 and TRBJ2-1, is GAGVSQSPSNKVTEKGKDVELRCDPISGHTALYWYRQSLGQGLEFLIYFQGNSAPDKSGLPSDRFSAERTGGSVSTLTIQRTQQEDSAVYLCASSPLTGWQFFGPGTRLTVL.

The chain has TRBV23-1 and TRBJ1-1, with D possibly being TRBD1 (5 bases). TRBV23-1 is flagged as an ORF with uncertain function. Trimming removed 5 bases from V and 6 bases from J, with 13 bases in between. This CDR3 has 13 residues. CDR3 sequence: CASSILRVSEAFF. The CDR3 DNA is TGCGCCAGCAGTATACTCAGGGTATCTGAAGCTTTCTTT.

The J gene is TRBJ2-1, the V gene TRBV7-6; a possible D gene is TRBD1 (5 bases). The V end was cut by 2 bases, the J end by 1 base, with 12 bases between. The CDR3 loop spans 16 amino acids. Germline CDR1 reads SGHVS; CDR2 reads FNYEAQ. CDR3 DNA: TGTGCCAGCAGCTTAATGTCGGCAGGGTCCTACAATGAGCAGTTCTTC. It specifies CASSLMSAGSYNEQFF.

The DNA for the CDR3 is TGTGCCAGCAGCCAAACGACAGGGGGTAATTCACCCCTCCACTTT. It is translated as CASSQTTGGNSPLHF. The genes are TRBV4-2 and TRBJ1-6, with TRBD1 matching over 9 bases. After removal of 2 bases from V and 6 bases from J, the junction contained 2 bases not matched to a gene. The germline gives CDR1 LGHNA, CDR2 YNFKEQ. This CDR3 has 15 residues.

V is TRBV6-1 and J is TRBJ1-2; D perhaps matches TRBD1 (6 bases). Trimming left V 1 base short and J 4 bases short, with 16 bases between. The germline CDR1 and CDR2 sequences are MNHNS and SASEGT. This CDR3 is built from 16 residues. CDR3 sequence (DNA): TGTGCCAGCAGTGAAGAAGCGGGACACCTCTCCTATGGCTACACCTTC. This encodes CASSEEAGHLSYGYTF.

This rearrangement joins TRBV5-1 to TRBJ1-2, with a possible D match to TRBD1 (6 bases). V lost 4 bases to trimming and J lost 3 bases, with 10 bases between them. The CDR3 has 13 residues. Germline V gene data show CDR1 as SGHRS and CDR2 as YFSETQ. The CDR3 spells CASSVQGDYGYTF. CDR3 DNA sequence: TGCGCCAGCAGCGTACAGGGTGACTATGGCTACACCTTC.

V and J are TRBV5-1 and TRBJ2-1; 7 bases map to TRBD1. CDR1 SGHRS and CDR2 YFSETQ come from the germline V gene. CDR3 length: 13 residues. V lost 0 bases to trimming and J lost 13 bases; unmatched junction nucleotides: 7. This chain's CDR3 is CASSLEYRDSQFF. In nucleotides, the CDR3 is TGCGCCAGCAGCTTGGAATACCGGGACAGCCAGTTCTTC.